This T cell receptor (beta chain) was recovered during a study of blood T cell repertoires in COVID-19. The V segment lost 5 bases and the J segment 1 base; nucleotides outside the gene matches: 9. CDR1 and CDR2 from the germline V gene are MNHEY and SVGEGT. This CDR3 has 16 residues. Sequencing was performed with immunoSEQ multiplex PCR; in TCRdb, only in-frame clones are kept and a portion is missing. This sample yields 90,000 to 120,000 clones, of which around nine tenths are seen a single time; around 1.3% belongs to the top ten. The TCR sequence derives from a woman in her twenties or thirties with acute or convalescent COVID-19. The sample was peripheral blood. This chain links TRBV6-2 or TRBV6-3 with TRBJ2-5, with 8 bases that match TRBD2. CDR3 loop: CASSPHHGGVQETQYF. The CDR3 DNA follows: TGTGCCAGCAGTCCCCATCACGGGGGGGTCCAAGAGACCCAGTACTTC.